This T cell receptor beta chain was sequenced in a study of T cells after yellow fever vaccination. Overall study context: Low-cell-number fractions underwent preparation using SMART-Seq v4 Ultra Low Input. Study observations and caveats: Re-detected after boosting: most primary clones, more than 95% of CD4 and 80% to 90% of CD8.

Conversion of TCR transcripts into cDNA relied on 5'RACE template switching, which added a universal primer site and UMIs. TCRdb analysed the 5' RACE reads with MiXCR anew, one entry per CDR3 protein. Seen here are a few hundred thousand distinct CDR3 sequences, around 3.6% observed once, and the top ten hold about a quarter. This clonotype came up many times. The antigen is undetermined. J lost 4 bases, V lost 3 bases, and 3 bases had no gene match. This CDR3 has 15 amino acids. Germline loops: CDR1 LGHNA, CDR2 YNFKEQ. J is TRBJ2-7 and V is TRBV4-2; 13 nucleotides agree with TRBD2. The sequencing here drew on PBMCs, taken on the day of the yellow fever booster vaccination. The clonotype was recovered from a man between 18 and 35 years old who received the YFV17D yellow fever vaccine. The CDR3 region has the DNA TGTGCCAGCAGCCAGGAGACTAGCGGGGGGTACGAGCAGTACTTC. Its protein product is CASSQETSGGYEQYF.